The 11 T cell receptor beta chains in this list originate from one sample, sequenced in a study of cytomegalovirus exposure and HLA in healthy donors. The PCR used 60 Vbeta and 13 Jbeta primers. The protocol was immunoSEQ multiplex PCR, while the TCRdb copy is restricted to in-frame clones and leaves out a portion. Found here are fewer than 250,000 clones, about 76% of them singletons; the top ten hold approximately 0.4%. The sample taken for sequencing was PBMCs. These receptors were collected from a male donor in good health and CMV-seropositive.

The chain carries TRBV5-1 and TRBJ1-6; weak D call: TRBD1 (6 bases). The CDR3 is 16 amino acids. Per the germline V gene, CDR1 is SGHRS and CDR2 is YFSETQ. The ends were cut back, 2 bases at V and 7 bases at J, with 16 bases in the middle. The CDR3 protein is CASSFADPGQNSPLHF. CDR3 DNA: TGCGCCAGCAGCTTTGCCGACCCGGGACAAAATTCACCCCTCCACTTT.

This CDR3 is CASSARQGVGYF. In DNA, the CDR3 is TGTGCCAGCAGCGCAAGACAGGGGGTCGGGTACTTC. This chain uses TRBV7-9 with TRBJ2-7; the match to TRBD1 covers 9 bases. This CDR3 region has 12 residues. The germline V gene encodes CDR1 SEHNR and CDR2 FQNEAQ (reference sequence). V gave up 5 bases and J gave up 12 bases; unmatched junction bases: 8. Using reference TRBV7-9 and TRBJ2-7 for the parts outside the CDR3, the full variable domain is DTGVSQNPRHKITKRGQNVTFRCDPISEHNRLYWYRQTLGQGPEFLTYFQNEAQLEKSRLLSDRFSAERPKGSFSTLEIQRTEQGDSAMYLCASSARQGVGYFGPGTRLTVT.

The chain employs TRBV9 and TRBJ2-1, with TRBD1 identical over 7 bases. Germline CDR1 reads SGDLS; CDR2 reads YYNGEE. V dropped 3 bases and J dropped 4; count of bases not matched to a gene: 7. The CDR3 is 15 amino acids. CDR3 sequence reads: CASSARDRLYNEQFF. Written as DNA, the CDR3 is TGTGCCAGCAGCGCACGGGACAGACTATACAATGAGCAGTTCTTC.

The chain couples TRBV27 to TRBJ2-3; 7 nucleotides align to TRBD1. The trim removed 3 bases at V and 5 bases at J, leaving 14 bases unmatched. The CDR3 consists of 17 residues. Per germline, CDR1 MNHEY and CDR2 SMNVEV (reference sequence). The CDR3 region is CASSFDPTGFRGDTQYF. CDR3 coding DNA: TGTGCCAGCAGTTTCGACCCGACAGGGTTTCGTGGAGATACGCAGTATTTT.

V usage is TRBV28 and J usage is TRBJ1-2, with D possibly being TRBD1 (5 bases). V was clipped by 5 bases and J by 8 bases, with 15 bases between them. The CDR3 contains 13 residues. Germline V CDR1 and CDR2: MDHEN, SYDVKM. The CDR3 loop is CASSGGYSGGYTF. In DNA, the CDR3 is TGTGCCAGCAGTGGGGGGTATTCGGGGGGCTACACCTTC.

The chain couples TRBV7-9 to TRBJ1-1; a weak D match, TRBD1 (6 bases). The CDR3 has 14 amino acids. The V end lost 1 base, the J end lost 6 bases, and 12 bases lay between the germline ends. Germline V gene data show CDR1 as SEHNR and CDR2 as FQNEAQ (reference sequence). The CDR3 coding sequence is TGTGCCAGCAGCTTAGGGCAGGGGACGGCTGAAGCTTTCTTT. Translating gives CASSLGQGTAEAFF. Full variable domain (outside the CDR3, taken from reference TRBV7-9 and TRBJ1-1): DTGVSQNPRHKITKRGQNVTFRCDPISEHNRLYWYRQTLGQGPEFLTYFQNEAQLEKSRLLSDRFSAERPKGSFSTLEIQRTEQGDSAMYLCASSLGQGTAEAFFGQGTRLTVV.

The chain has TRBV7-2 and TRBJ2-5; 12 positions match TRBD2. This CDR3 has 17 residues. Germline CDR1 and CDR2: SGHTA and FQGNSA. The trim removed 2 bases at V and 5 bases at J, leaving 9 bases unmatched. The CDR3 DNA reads TGTGCCAGCAGCTTACTCAGTTCTAGCGGGGGGGGCGAGACCCAGTACTTC. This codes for CASSLLSSSGGGETQYF.

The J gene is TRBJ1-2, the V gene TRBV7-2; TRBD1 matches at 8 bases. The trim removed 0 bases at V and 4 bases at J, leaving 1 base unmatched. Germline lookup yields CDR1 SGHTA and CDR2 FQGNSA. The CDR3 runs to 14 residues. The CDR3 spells CASSLAGQGYGYTF. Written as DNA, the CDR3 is TGTGCCAGCAGCTTAGCCGGACAGGGCTATGGCTACACCTTC.

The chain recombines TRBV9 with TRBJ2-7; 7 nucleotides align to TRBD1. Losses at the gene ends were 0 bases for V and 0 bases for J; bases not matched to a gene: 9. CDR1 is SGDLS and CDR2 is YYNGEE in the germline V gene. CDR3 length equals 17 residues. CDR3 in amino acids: CASSVDGTAFNSYEQYF. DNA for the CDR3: TGTGCCAGCAGCGTAGACGGGACAGCATTTAACTCCTACGAGCAGTACTTC.

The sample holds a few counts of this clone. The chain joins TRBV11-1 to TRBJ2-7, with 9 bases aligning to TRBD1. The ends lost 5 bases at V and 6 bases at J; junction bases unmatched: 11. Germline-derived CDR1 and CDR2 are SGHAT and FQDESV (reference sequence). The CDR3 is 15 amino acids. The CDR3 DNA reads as TGTGCCAGCAGCCCCTCCGGGACAGGGTCATCCGAGCAGTACTTC. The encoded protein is CASSPSGTGSSEQYF. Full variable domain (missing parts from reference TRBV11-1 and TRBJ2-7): EAEVAQSPRYKITEKSQAVAFWCDPISGHATLYWYRQILGQGPELLVQFQDESVVDDSQLPKDRFSAERLKGVDSTLKIQPAELGDSAMYLCASSPSGTGSSEQYFGPGTRLTVT.

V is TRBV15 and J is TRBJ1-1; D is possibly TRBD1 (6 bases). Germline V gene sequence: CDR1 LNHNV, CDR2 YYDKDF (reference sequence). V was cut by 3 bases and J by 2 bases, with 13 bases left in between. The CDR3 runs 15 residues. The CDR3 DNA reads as TGTGCCACCAGCAGGGCAGACAGGCATAACACTGAAGCTTTCTTT. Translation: CATSRADRHNTEAFF.